A single sample is the source of the 15 T cell receptor beta chains below, sequenced in a study of tumor-infiltrating lymphocytes in primary liver carcinoma. The investigators made TCR beta cDNA from approximately 510 ng total RNA, using a constant-region primer. The TCR beta library was amplified through three nested multiplex PCR rounds in a modified ARM-PCR procedure. TRBV1-TRBV30 forward and Cbeta reverse primers drove the first two roughly 11-cycle rounds. TCRdb passed the multiplex PCR reads through MiXCR, listing each CDR3 protein once. The sample carries some 180,000 distinct CDR3 sequences, around four fifths recorded once. The study co-extracted DNA and RNA from about 19-30 mg of unsorted bulk tissue. The specimen sequenced was tumor tissue from primary liver carcinoma. The receptors shown here come from a middle-aged man with primary liver carcinoma and hepatitis B virus infection.

There are a few counts of this clonotype. Relative to the germline gene, one junction end is altered; a read error may explain this. The chain links TRBV5-1 to TRBJ2-5; 11 nucleotides align to TRBD1. The CDR3 is 15 residues long. The germline V gene has CDR1 SGHRS and CDR2 YFSETQ. CDR3 DNA: TGTGCCACCCAAATCGGACAGGGGGCCCAGGAGACCCAGTACTTC. It is translated as CATQIGQGAQETQYF.

The CDR3 sequence is CSVVTINTEAFF. CDR3 sequence (DNA): TGCAGCGTGGTAACAATTAACACTGAAGCTTTCTTT. This chain links TRBV29-1 with TRBJ1-1; D not resolved. Trimming took off 6 bases at V and 2 bases at J, with 10 bases between the two ends. The CDR3 is 12 amino acids. Germline V lookup: CDR1 SQVTM, CDR2 ANQGSEA.

The chain uses TRBV6-6 and TRBJ1-2, with 8 bases fitting TRBD1. Trimming removed 10 bases from V and 9 bases from J; junction bases left unmatched: 13. The germline gives CDR1 MNHNY, CDR2 SVGAGI (reference sequence). The CDR3 totals 13 residues. The CDR3 DNA reads as TGTGCCATCGCCTGGGGGACAGGAGCAAGCTACACCTTC. Protein: CAIAWGTGASYTF.

About this clonotype itself: The junction does not match germline at one end; this may be a read error. Written as DNA, the CDR3 is TGTACCAGCAGCCCTCGAACAGGGATCTATGGCTACACCTTC. Protein: CTSSPRTGIYGYTF. The chain couples TRBV28 to TRBJ1-2; a weak D match, TRBD1 (6 bases). The CDR3 has 14 residues. The germline CDR1 and CDR2 sequences are MDHEN and SYDVKM.

Points on this clonotype: The junction differs from germline at one of its ends, possibly a read error. This chain uses TRBV5-1 with TRBJ2-5, with 8 bases that match TRBD2. The CDR3 has 15 residues. Germline V gene sequence: CDR1 SGHRS, CDR2 YFSETQ. CDR3 sequence: CPSSLSGSADETQYF. As DNA, the CDR3 is TGCCCCAGCAGCTTAAGCGGGAGCGCGGACGAGACCCAGTACTTC.

Comment on this clonotype: One end of the junction fails to match germline, which may point to a read error. The genes are TRBV4-2 and TRBJ2-3; TRBD2 aligns across 8 bases. Germline V gene lookup returns CDR1 LGHNA and CDR2 YNFKEQ. CDR3 length equals 17 residues. The CDR3 loop is CASSQVNAGGSTDTQYF. The CDR3 nucleotides are TGTGCCAGCAGCCAAGTCAATGCGGGAGGTTCCACAGATACTCAGTATTTT.

About this clonotype: One end of the junction fails to match germline, which may point to a read error. J is TRBJ2-1 and V is TRBV6-5; 10 bases fit TRBD2. The CDR3 loop spans 15 amino acids. Germline V gene sequence: CDR1 MNHEY, CDR2 SVGAGI. CDR3 sequence (DNA): TGCGGCAGCACCCGAGCGGGAGGGGCATACAACGAGCAGTTCTTC. Protein: CGSTRAGGAYNEQFF.

This clonotype was observed once. This chain joins TRBV6-1 and TRBJ1-4; D is unclear. V lost 10 bases to trimming and J lost 8 bases, with 26 bases between them. From germline, CDR1 is MNHNS and CDR2 SASEGT. The CDR3 is 16 amino acids. The chain's CDR3 is CANRLTITAVEEKLFF. CDR3 in DNA: TGTGCCAACAGATTGACAATTACGGCCGTTGAGGAAAAACTGTTTTTT.

As for this clonotype: One end of the junction does not line up with germline, which may come from a read error. This chain connects TRBV7-9 to TRBJ1-6; possible D gene TRBD1, 5 bases. The germline CDR1 and CDR2 sequences are SEHNR and FQNEAQ (reference sequence). The CDR3 contains 14 residues. Here the CDR3 reads CASNLGETNSPLHF. The DNA for the CDR3 is TGCGCCAGCAACTTAGGGGAGACCAATTCACCCCTCCACTTT. The full variable domain, in which reference TRBV7-9 and TRBJ1-6 provide the parts outside the CDR3, is DTGVSQNPRHKITKRGQNVTFRCDPISEHNRLYWYRQTLGQGPEFLTYFQNEAQLEKSRLLSDRFSAERPKGSFSTLEIQRTEQGDSAMYLCASNLGETNSPLHFGNGTRLTVT.

Concerning this clonotype: One end of the junction varies from germline; a read error may be responsible. The genes are TRBV29-1 and TRBJ1-1; no definite D call. Per germline, CDR1 SQVTM and CDR2 ANQGSEA. The CDR3 has 15 residues. DNA of the CDR3: TGCAGCGTTGCCCTGCGATGGGGAATGAAGACTGATGCTTTCTTT. It yields the protein CSVALRWGMKTDAFF.

Remarks on this clonotype: At one end, the junction sequence differs from germline, possibly due to a read error. This chain links TRBV29-1 with TRBJ2-7; TRBD1 is a possible D gene (6 bases). The closer fit of TRBJ2-1 to the DNA end suggests the J call may be wrong. CDR1 is SQVTM, CDR2 ANQGSEA, per germline. This CDR3 is built from 12 residues. The CDR3 region has the DNA TGTAGCGTTCAGACAGGTACCTACGAGCAGTTCTTC. Amino acids: CSVQTGTYEQFF.

This clonotype was recorded a few times. A much larger clone differs by one base, so this may be a read error. The chain is built from TRBV5-8 and TRBJ2-5; 9 bases fit TRBD2. The length of the CDR3 is 16 residues. The germline gives CDR1 SGHTS, CDR2 YDEGEE. V was pared by 4 bases and J by 4 bases, with 11 bases of the junction left unmatched. CDR3 amino acids: CASSIGDSGSGETQYF. In DNA form, the CDR3 reads TGTGCCAGCAGCATCGGCGATAGCGGGAGTGGAGAGACCCAGTACTTC. Based on the CDR3 plus reference TRBV5-8 and TRBJ2-5, the full variable domain is EAGVTQSPTHLIKTRGQQATLRCSPISGHTSVYWYQQALGLGLQFLLWYDEGEERNRGNFPPRFSGRQFPNYSSELNVNALELEDSALYLCASSIGDSGSGETQYFGPGTRLLVL.

The CDR3 nucleotides are TGTGCCAGAAGTATCGTAGCGGGATGGGTAAACAATGAGCAGTTCTTC. Its translation is CARSIVAGWVNNEQFF. The chain carries TRBV14 and TRBJ2-1; TRBD2 matches at 8 bases. This CDR3 comprises 16 residues. With 9 bases clipped from V and 5 bases from J, the junction kept 15 bases outside the gene matches. The germline gives CDR1 SGHDN, CDR2 FVKESK. The full variable domain, in which reference TRBV14 and TRBJ2-1 provide the parts outside the CDR3, is EAGVTQFPSHSVIEKGQTVTLRCDPISGHDNLYWYRRVMGKEIKFLLHFVKESKQDESGMPNNRFLAERTGGTYSTLKVQPAELEDSGVYFCARSIVAGWVNNEQFFGPGTRLTVL.

With regard to this clonotype: One junction end does not reproduce the germline sequence, and a read error may be involved. The chain has TRBV10-2 and TRBJ2-3; 7 nucleotides agree with TRBD2. CDR3 size: 15 residues. CDR1 and CDR2 (germline): WSHSY, SAAADI. The CDR3 bases are TGTGCCAGCAGGCCGACTAGCACTAGGGCAGATACGCAGTATTTT. This translates into CASRPTSTRADTQYF.

Concerning this clonotype itself: The junction departs from the called germline gene at one end, perhaps through a read error. The chain combines TRBV4-3 with TRBJ2-1; D possibly corresponds to TRBD1 (6 bases). Germline CDR1 reads LGHNA; CDR2 reads YSLEER. CDR3 length: 16 residues. The DNA for the CDR3 is TGCGCCAGCAGCCAAGAAACCAGGGGAAGGTATAATGACCAGTTCTTC. Its protein is CASSQETRGRYNDQFF.